These 9 T cell receptor beta chains came from one sample sequenced in a study of early T cells in non-severe SARS-CoV-2 infection. TCRdb re-called the 5' RACE reads with MiXCR, one entry per CDR3 protein. The sample consists of tens of thousands of distinct CDR3 sequences, less than 15% of them appearing once. The sequenced sample consisted of whole blood. The receptors come from an adult who was a healthcare worker with PCR-confirmed SARS-CoV-2 infection or an uninfected control (not recorded which).

This clonotype showed up just a few times. This chain connects TRBV20-1 to TRBJ1-1, with D uncertain. In germline, CDR1 is DFQATT, CDR2 SNEGSKA (reference sequence). Trimming took off 1 base at V and 7 bases at J, with 7 bases between the two ends. The CDR3 contains 11 residues. CDR3 in amino acids: CSARGRLEAFF. In DNA, the CDR3 is TGCAGTGCTAGAGGCCGGCTTGAAGCTTTCTTT.

This clonotype was detected a few times. The V and J genes are TRBV24-1 and TRBJ2-5; 8 bases align to TRBD2. With V trimmed by 5 bases and J by 3 bases, 10 bases remained unmatched. Looked up from germline, CDR1 is KGHDR and CDR2 is SFDVKD. The CDR3 runs 16 residues. In nucleotides, the CDR3 is TGTGCCACCAGTGCCCACCGGGAGGGACCTGAAGAGACCCAGTACTTC. Its translation: CATSAHREGPEETQYF.

This clonotype showed up just a few times. The chain combines TRBV27 with TRBJ1-5, with 7 bases aligning to TRBD1. Germline loops: CDR1 MNHEY, CDR2 SMNVEV (reference sequence). J gave up 3 bases and V 5 bases, and 4 bases lay outside the gene matches. The CDR3 spans 14 residues. The CDR3 DNA is TGTGCCAGCAGTATACAGGGGACCAATCAGCCCCAGCATTTT. Its translation: CASSIQGTNQPQHF.

This clonotype was seen more than once but under ten times. V gene TRBV7-8 combines with J gene TRBJ2-7; 10 bases align to TRBD1. Trimming cost V 1 base and J 6 bases; bases outside gene matches: 3. Germline CDR1 reads SGHVS; CDR2 reads FQNEAQ. This CDR3 is built from 14 residues. The CDR3 sequence is CASSLGQGAVEQYF. The CDR3 nucleotides are TGTGCCAGCAGCTTAGGACAGGGGGCGGTCGAGCAGTACTTC.

As regards this clonotype: This may come from a read error, since a much larger clone is one base off. The V call is TRBV7-2, the J call TRBJ2-1; 8 bases line up with TRBD2. The length of the CDR3 is 14 residues. Looked up from germline, CDR1 is SGHTA and CDR2 is FQGNSA. With V trimmed by 5 bases and J by 4 bases, 4 bases remained unmatched. Here the CDR3 reads CASSHPSGYNEQFF. CDR3 DNA: TGTGCCAGCAGCCATCCTAGCGGGTACAATGAGCAGTTCTTC.

V usage is TRBV20-1 and J usage is TRBJ2-7; the match to TRBD2 covers 12 bases. Looked up from germline, CDR1 is DFQATT and CDR2 is SNEGSKA (reference sequence). This CDR3 region has 13 residues. J was trimmed by 6 bases and V by 1 base; bases with no gene match: 1. DNA for the CDR3: TGCAGTGCTAGAGTACTAGCGGGAGGCGAGCAGTACTTC. Translation: CSARVLAGGEQYF.

This chain joins TRBV5-4 and TRBJ2-5; 10 nucleotides line up with TRBD2. CDR3 size: 19 residues. Looked up from germline, CDR1 is SGHNT and CDR2 is YYREEE (reference sequence). After removal of 6 bases from V and 5 bases from J, the junction contained 22 bases not matched to a gene. CDR3 DNA sequence: TGTGCCAGCACCGGTCGTGGGGGTGCTAGCGGGGGCCATGTGGAGACCCAGTACTTC. It specifies CASTGRGGASGGHVETQYF.

The gene calls are TRBV7-3 and TRBJ2-3, with 7 bases lining up with TRBD2. Germline values: CDR1 SGHTA, CDR2 FQGTGA. V dropped 4 bases and J dropped 6; count of bases not matched to a gene: 7. This CDR3 has 14 residues. CDR3 nucleotide sequence: TGTGCCAGCAGCTCGCCGGGACTATCGGATACGCAGTATTTT. Its translation is CASSSPGLSDTQYF.

This clonotype was recorded at least ten times. The J gene is TRBJ2-7, the V gene TRBV21-1. TRBV21-1 is listed as a pseudogene. The CDR3 sequence is 14 residues long. The chain's CDR3 is CASSKVNRRSVQYF. DNA of the CDR3: TGTGCCAGCAGCAAAGTTAACCGCCGGAGTGTGCAGTACTTC.